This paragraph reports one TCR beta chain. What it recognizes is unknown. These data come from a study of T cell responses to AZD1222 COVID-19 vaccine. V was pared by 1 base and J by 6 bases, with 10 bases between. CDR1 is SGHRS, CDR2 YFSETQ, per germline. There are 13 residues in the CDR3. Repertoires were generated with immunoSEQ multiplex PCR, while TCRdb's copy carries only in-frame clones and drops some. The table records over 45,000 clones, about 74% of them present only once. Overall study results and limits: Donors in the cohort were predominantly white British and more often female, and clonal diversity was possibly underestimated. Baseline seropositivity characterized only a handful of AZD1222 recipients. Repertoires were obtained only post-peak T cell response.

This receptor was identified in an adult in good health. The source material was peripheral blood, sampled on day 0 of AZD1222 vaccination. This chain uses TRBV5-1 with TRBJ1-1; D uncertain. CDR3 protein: CASSLLGSPEAFF. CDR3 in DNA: TGCGCCAGCAGCTTGTTGGGGTCCCCTGAAGCTTTCTTT.